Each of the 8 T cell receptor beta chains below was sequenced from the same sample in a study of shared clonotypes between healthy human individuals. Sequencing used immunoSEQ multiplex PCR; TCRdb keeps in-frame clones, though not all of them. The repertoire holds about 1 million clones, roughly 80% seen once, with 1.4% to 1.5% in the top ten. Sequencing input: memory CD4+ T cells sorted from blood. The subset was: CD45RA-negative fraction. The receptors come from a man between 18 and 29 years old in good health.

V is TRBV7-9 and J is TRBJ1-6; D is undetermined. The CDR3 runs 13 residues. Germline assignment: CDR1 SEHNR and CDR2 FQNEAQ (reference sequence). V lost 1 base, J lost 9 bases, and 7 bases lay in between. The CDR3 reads CASSLDPVSPLHF. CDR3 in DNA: TGTGCCAGCAGCTTAGATCCGGTTTCACCCCTCCACTTT.

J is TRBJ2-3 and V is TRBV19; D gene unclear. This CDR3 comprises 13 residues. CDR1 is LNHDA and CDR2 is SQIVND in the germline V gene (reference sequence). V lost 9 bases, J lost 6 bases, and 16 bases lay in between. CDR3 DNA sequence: TGTGCCAGCGCGCCGGCCTTCGGGGATACGCAGTATTTT. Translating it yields CASAPAFGDTQYF. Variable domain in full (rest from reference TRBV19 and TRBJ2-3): DGGITQSPKYLFRKEGQNVTLSCEQNLNHDAMYWYRQDPGQGLRLIYYSQIVNDFQKGDIAEGYSVSREKKESFPLTVTSAQKNPTAFYLCASAPAFGDTQYFGPGTRLTVL.

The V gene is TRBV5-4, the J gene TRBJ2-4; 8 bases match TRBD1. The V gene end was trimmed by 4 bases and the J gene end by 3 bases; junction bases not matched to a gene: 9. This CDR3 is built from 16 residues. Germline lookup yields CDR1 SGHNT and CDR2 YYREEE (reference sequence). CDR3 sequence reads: CASSQGAGVDKNIQYF. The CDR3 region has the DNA TGTGCCAGCAGCCAGGGGGCCGGCGTAGACAAAAACATTCAGTACTTC.

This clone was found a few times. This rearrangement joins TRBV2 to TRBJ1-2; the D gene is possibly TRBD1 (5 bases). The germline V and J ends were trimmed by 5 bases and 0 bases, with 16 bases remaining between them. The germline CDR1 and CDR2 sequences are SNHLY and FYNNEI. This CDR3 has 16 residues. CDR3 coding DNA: TGTGCCAGCAGTCGCCTGCGGGGGGATTCTAACTATGGCTACACCTTC. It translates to CASSRLRGDSNYGYTF.

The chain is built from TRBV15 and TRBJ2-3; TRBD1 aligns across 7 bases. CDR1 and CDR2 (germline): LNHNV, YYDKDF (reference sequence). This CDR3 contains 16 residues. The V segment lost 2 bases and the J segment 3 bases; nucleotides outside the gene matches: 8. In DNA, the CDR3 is TGTGCCACCAGCAGAACCGGACAGGCAATTACAGATACGCAGTATTTT. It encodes CATSRTGQAITDTQYF.

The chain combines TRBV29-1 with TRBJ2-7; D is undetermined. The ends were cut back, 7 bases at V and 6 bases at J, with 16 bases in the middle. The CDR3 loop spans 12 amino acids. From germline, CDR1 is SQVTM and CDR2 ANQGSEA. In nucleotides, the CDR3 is TGCAGCGCCGCCGAGAGAGCTGGCGAGCAGTACTTC. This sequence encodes CSAAERAGEQYF.

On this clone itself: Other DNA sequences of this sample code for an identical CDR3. CDR3 bases: TGCGCCAGCAGCTTGGCAGGGACGGAGACCCAGTACTTC. Translating gives CASSLAGTETQYF. The chain is built from TRBV5-1 and TRBJ2-5, with D possibly being TRBD1 or TRBD2 (5 bases each). This CDR3 region has 13 residues. Germline V gene sequence: CDR1 SGHRS, CDR2 YFSETQ. V lost 0 bases and J lost 5, with 8 bases in between.

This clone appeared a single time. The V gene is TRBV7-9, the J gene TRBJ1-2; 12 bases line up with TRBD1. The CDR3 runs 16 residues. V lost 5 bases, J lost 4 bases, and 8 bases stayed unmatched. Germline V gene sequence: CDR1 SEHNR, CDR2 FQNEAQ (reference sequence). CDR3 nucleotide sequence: TGTGCCAGCAGCCGGGGCACGGGACAGGGGGCCTATGGCTACACCTTC. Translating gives CASSRGTGQGAYGYTF.